The 27 T cell receptor beta chains listed next were all sequenced from one sample in a study of shared clonotypes between healthy human individuals. Only in-frame clones appear in the TCRdb table, and some are missing; sequencing was by immunoSEQ multiplex PCR. Of fewer than 100,000 clones in the sample, under 80% were seen once. Sequenced input: memory CD8+ T cells sorted from blood. Specified subset: CD45RO+ cells pooled with CCR7-negative TemRA cells. Receptor source: a man in his thirties or forties in good health.

This chain links TRBV27 with TRBJ1-4, with no clear D. The CDR3 totals 16 residues. Trimming left V 3 bases short and J 12 bases short, with 23 bases between. CDR1 is MNHEY and CDR2 is SMNVEV in the germline V gene (reference sequence). CDR3 protein: CASSFRPLAGNEELFF. The CDR3 bases are TGTGCCAGCAGTTTCCGACCCCTAGCGGGCAATGAGGAACTGTTTTTT.

Here the CDR3 DNA reads TGTGCCAGCAGCCTGACAGGGAGAGACAATCAGCCCCAGCATTTT. It codes for CASSLTGRDNQPQHF. The J gene is TRBJ1-5, the V gene TRBV2; the match to TRBD1 covers 7 bases. In germline, CDR1 is SNHLY, CDR2 FYNNEI. The CDR3 contains 15 residues. Unmatched junction bases numbered 8, after V lost 6 bases and J lost 3 bases.

J is TRBJ1-1 and V is TRBV2; D is unresolved. The V and J ends lost 7 bases and 2 bases respectively, with 17 bases between them. The germline gives CDR1 SNHLY, CDR2 FYNNEI. This CDR3 spans 15 amino acids. The CDR3 here is CASTLEKMANTEAFF. CDR3 DNA sequence: TGTGCCAGCACCCTCGAAAAAATGGCCAACACTGAAGCTTTCTTT.

This clone is a singleton in its sample. This chain uses TRBV2 with TRBJ2-2; D might be TRBD1 or TRBD2, each matching 5 bases. CDR1 and CDR2 from the germline V gene are SNHLY and FYNNEI. This CDR3 contains 17 residues. V lost 1 base, J lost 0 bases, and 12 bases lay in between. The CDR3 DNA sequence: TGTGCCAGCAGTGAAGACGGGACCGCTGCGAACACCGGGGAGCTGTTTTTT. Protein: CASSEDGTAANTGELFF.

The CDR3 protein is CASSESGADTGELFF. The CDR3, as DNA: TGTGCCAGCAGTGAGTCAGGGGCGGACACCGGGGAGCTGTTTTTT. V gene TRBV6-1 combines with J gene TRBJ2-2; D is perhaps TRBD1 (6 bases). The ends were cut back, 3 bases at V and 3 bases at J, with 11 bases in the middle. The germline gives CDR1 MNHNS, CDR2 SASEGT. The CDR3 consists of 15 residues.

Turning to this clone: Relative to the germline gene, one junction end is altered; a read error may explain this. The chain joins TRBV10-3 to TRBJ2-3; 9 nucleotides align to TRBD2. This CDR3 contains 15 residues. Per germline, CDR1 ENHRY and CDR2 SYGVKD. CDR3 in amino acids: CASAGPSGRPDTQYF. In DNA form, the CDR3 reads TGCGCCAGCGCGGGCCCAAGCGGGAGGCCAGATACGCAGTATTTT.

The chain uses TRBV13 and TRBJ2-7; TRBD2 matches 9 bases. The V and J ends lost 5 bases and 3 bases, in that order; junction bases with no gene match: 11. The germline V gene has CDR1 PRHDT and CDR2 FYEKMQ (reference sequence). The CDR3 runs to 16 residues. The CDR3 here is CASSLVSSGIYYEQYF. The CDR3 nucleotides read TGTGCCAGCAGCCTAGTATCTAGCGGGATTTACTACGAGCAGTACTTC.

This clone was counted many times. V gene TRBV5-4 combines with J gene TRBJ2-7; TRBD1 matches 8 bases. The CDR3 sequence is 14 residues long. The V segment lost 2 bases and the J segment 4 bases; nucleotides outside the gene matches: 5. The germline V gene encodes CDR1 SGHNT and CDR2 YYREEE (reference sequence). In nucleotides, the CDR3 is TGTGCCAGCAGCTTAGACAGGGGTGTTTACGAGCAGTACTTC. This translates into CASSLDRGVYEQYF. The whole variable domain, filled in from reference TRBV5-4 and TRBJ2-7, reads ETGVTQSPTHLIKTRGQQVTLRCSSQSGHNTVSWYQQALGQGPQFIFQYYREEENGRGNFPPRFSGLQFPNYSSELNVNALELDDSALYLCASSLDRGVYEQYFGPGTRLTVT.

The genes are TRBV9 and TRBJ2-7; D may be TRBD1 (5 bases). Between the trimmed V and J ends, which lost 0 bases and 5 bases, there was a span of 18 bases. Germline V CDR1 and CDR2: SGDLS, YYNGEE. CDR3 length: 16 residues. The CDR3 nucleotides are TGTGCCAGCAGCGTAGGATCATCCACAAAAGGGGACGAGCAGTACTTC. Translating it yields CASSVGSSTKGDEQYF.

This chain links TRBV15 with TRBJ2-3, with TRBD1 as a possible D gene (5 bases). Germline V CDR1 and CDR2: LNHNV, YYDKDF (reference sequence). This CDR3 spans 15 amino acids. V lost 0 bases and J 6 bases, leaving 13 bases between the germline ends. CDR3 residues: CATSRDAEGADTQYF. The CDR3 DNA reads TGTGCCACCAGCAGAGATGCGGAAGGGGCCGATACGCAGTATTTT.

The V and J genes are TRBV7-9 and TRBJ2-7, with 9 bases matching TRBD2. Germline CDR1 SEHNR, CDR2 FQNEAQ (reference sequence). V lost 5 bases to trimming and J lost 2 bases; unmatched junction nucleotides: 7. CDR3 size: 15 residues. The CDR3 loop is CASSTTSGEPYEQYF. The DNA for the CDR3 is TGTGCCAGCAGCACGACTAGCGGAGAACCCTACGAGCAGTACTTC. Drawing the rest from reference TRBV7-9 and TRBJ2-7, the complete variable domain is DTGVSQNPRHKITKRGQNVTFRCDPISEHNRLYWYRQTLGQGPEFLTYFQNEAQLEKSRLLSDRFSAERPKGSFSTLEIQRTEQGDSAMYLCASSTTSGEPYEQYFGPGTRLTVT.

Remarks on this clone: Other nucleotide sequences in the sample specify the same CDR3. This chain links TRBV4-3 with TRBJ2-3; TRBD2 agrees at 10 bases. This CDR3 contains 16 residues. Germline V gene data show CDR1 as LGHNA and CDR2 as YSLEER. With 1 base clipped from V and 3 bases from J, the junction kept 4 bases outside the gene matches. The CDR3 nucleotides are TGCGCCAGCAGCCAAGCCCCTAGCGGGAGTACAGATACGCAGTATTTT. Its translation is CASSQAPSGSTDTQYF.

This clone was recorded once. The rearrangement uses TRBV7-3 and TRBJ2-5; D is tentatively TRBD1 or TRBD2 (6 bases each). This CDR3 contains 13 residues. Germline V gene sequence: CDR1 SGHTA, CDR2 FQGTGA. V was cut by 1 base and J by 7 bases, with 10 bases left in between. CDR3 loop: CASSLREGGTQYF. CDR3 nucleotides: TGTGCCAGCAGCTTAAGAGAGGGGGGGACCCAGTACTTC.

The chain has TRBV27 and TRBJ2-7; D is uncertain. The V and J ends lost 4 bases and 1 base respectively, with 8 bases between them. The V gene's germline CDR1 is MNHEY and CDR2 SMNVEV (reference sequence). The CDR3 length is 13 residues. The CDR3 DNA follows: TGTGCCAGCAGTTGGACGCGATCCTACGAGCAGTACTTC. Residues: CASSWTRSYEQYF.

The rearrangement links TRBV7-2 to TRBJ2-2, with TRBD2 matching over 10 bases. The CDR3 is 13 residues long. CDR1 is SGHTA and CDR2 is FQGNSA in the germline V gene. V gave up 9 bases and J gave up 3 bases; unmatched junction bases: 1. CDR3 nucleotides: TGTGCCAGAAGCGGGAGGGACACCGGGGAGCTGTTTTTT. Translated: CARSGRDTGELFF.

This clone was found a few times. The chain is built from TRBV6-1 and TRBJ2-1, with D unresolved. This CDR3 region has 15 residues. Between the trimmed V and J ends, which lost 5 bases and 7 bases, there was a span of 18 bases. Looked up from germline, CDR1 is MNHNS and CDR2 is SASEGT. This CDR3 reads CASSSPPVPGNEQFF. CDR3 in DNA: TGTGCCAGCAGTAGCCCCCCGGTCCCCGGGAATGAGCAGTTCTTC.

The chain links TRBV29-1 to TRBJ1-1, with D tentatively TRBD1 (6 bases). Per germline, CDR1 SQVTM and CDR2 ANQGSEA. The CDR3 totals 13 residues. The V end lost 6 bases, the J end lost 2 bases, and 13 bases lay between the germline ends. CDR3 loop: CSVMYRENTEAFF. CDR3 DNA: TGCAGCGTAATGTACAGGGAAAACACTGAAGCTTTCTTT.

This clone was observed once. The chain combines TRBV5-1 with TRBJ2-1; 7 bases are shared with TRBD1. The V segment lost 0 bases and the J segment 2 bases; nucleotides outside the gene matches: 5. The CDR3 is 16 residues long. Germline CDR1 SGHRS, CDR2 YFSETQ. For the CDR3, the DNA is TGCGCCAGCAGCTTGGAATCCCAGGGGGCCTACAATGAGCAGTTCTTC. Translation: CASSLESQGAYNEQFF.

The CDR3 here is CASSLSNHFNEQFF. CDR3 DNA sequence: TGTGCCAGCAGTTTATCTAATCACTTCAATGAGCAGTTCTTC. The chain recombines TRBV27 with TRBJ2-1; D remains unclear. The V gene lost 0 bases and the J gene lost 6 bases, with 9 bases spanning the gap. CDR3 length equals 14 residues. The germline CDR1 and CDR2 sequences are MNHEY and SMNVEV (reference sequence).

CDR3 DNA: TGTGCCAGCAGACAAACCCGGGACAGGGGAAATGAGCAGTTCTTC. This encodes CASRQTRDRGNEQFF. The chain couples TRBV6-6 to TRBJ2-1; 10 bases match TRBD1. The CDR3 totals 15 residues. Germline-derived CDR1 and CDR2 are MNHNY and SVGAGI (reference sequence). V shed 6 bases and J 7 bases; nucleotides not matched to a gene: 9.

CDR3 sequence: CASSLVGTKAYNEQFF. The CDR3 coding sequence is TGTGCCAGCAGCTTGGTCGGCACAAAAGCCTACAATGAGCAGTTCTTC. V is TRBV5-4 and J is TRBJ2-1; no firm D call. Trimming stripped 0 bases from V and 2 bases from J, with 12 bases between. Germline CDR1 is SGHNT and CDR2 is YYREEE (reference sequence). The CDR3 is made up of 16 amino acids.

The chain recombines TRBV6-4 with TRBJ2-1; 10 bases fit TRBD1. From germline, CDR1 is MRHNA and CDR2 SNTAGT. The CDR3 extends over 16 amino acids. V shed 6 bases and J 6 bases; nucleotides not matched to a gene: 11. The CDR3 reads CASSESGTGAGNEQFF. In DNA form, the CDR3 reads TGTGCCAGCAGCGAATCCGGGACAGGGGCGGGCAATGAGCAGTTCTTC.

The chain joins TRBV18 to TRBJ2-7; TRBD1 agrees at 8 bases. CDR1 KGHSH and CDR2 LQKENI come from the germline V gene. The CDR3 consists of 14 residues. The V and J ends lost 4 bases and 7 bases, in that order; junction bases with no gene match: 9. CDR3 sequence: CASSRRAGGGEQYF. Written as DNA, the CDR3 is TGTGCCAGCTCACGAAGAGCAGGGGGCGGGGAGCAGTACTTC.

This clone appeared a few times. V gene TRBV4-1 combines with J gene TRBJ2-2; 8 bases agree with TRBD2. The germline V gene has CDR1 MGHRA and CDR2 YSYEKL. The CDR3 is 16 amino acids. After removal of 4 bases from V and 0 bases from J, the junction contained 4 bases not matched to a gene. The CDR3, as DNA: TGCGCCAGCAGCCCCACTAGCGGTGCGAACACCGGGGAGCTGTTTTTT. Amino acids: CASSPTSGANTGELFF.

The gene calls are TRBV11-2 and TRBJ2-7; D unclear. Trimming left V 2 bases short and J 1 base short, with 6 bases between. The CDR3 totals 13 residues. The V gene's germline CDR1 is SGHAT and CDR2 FQNNGV. CDR3 DNA sequence: TGTGCCAGCAGCTTAAGCTCTTCCTACGAGCAGTACTTC. Encoded protein: CASSLSSSYEQYF.

This clone has just one count. The CDR3 nucleotides read TGTGCCAGCAGCCCGGGACTAGCGGGGTTCTACGAGCAGTACTTC. This translates into CASSPGLAGFYEQYF. This rearrangement joins TRBV27 to TRBJ2-7; the match to TRBD2 covers 13 bases. CDR1 and CDR2 from the germline V gene are MNHEY and SMNVEV (reference sequence). The CDR3 runs to 15 residues. V dropped 6 bases and J dropped 3; count of bases not matched to a gene: 5.

The J gene is TRBJ2-2, the V gene TRBV1; the D call in the table, TRBD2, was not verified against the DNA. TRBV1 is a pseudogene locus. The length of the CDR3 is 17 residues. CDR3 loop: CTSQTSGSGGATGELFF. Here the CDR3 DNA reads TGCACCAGCCAGACTAGCGGGAGCGGTGGGGCCACCGGGGAGCTGTTTTTT.